This T cell receptor beta chain emerged from a study of post-analysis software for immune sequencing data. Study-level findings and limits: Comparison with controls showed significantly lower normalized Chao1 diversity in multiple sclerosis patients. Five TRBV segments, including TRBV5-6, TRBV5-1 and TRBV20-1, were more frequent in patients than controls.

Per the germline V gene, CDR1 is DFQATT and CDR2 is SNEGSKA (reference sequence). This CDR3 has 14 residues. Deletions cut 4 bases from V and 4 bases from J, with 16 bases between. This clonotype was counted at least ten times. The antigen is not known. Sequencing libraries made from TCR beta cDNA carried unique molecular identifiers. Input amounts of 1 to 10 million T cells were used. These gave about 500,000 cDNA molecules, so each molecule approximated one T cell. TCRdb passed the PCR reads through MiXCR, listing each CDR3 protein once. The table lists hundreds of thousands of distinct CDR3 sequences, roughly 27% of them singletons.

The source is a girl aged 10 to 17 with multiple sclerosis. Material: blood. The rearrangement joins TRBV20-1 to TRBJ2-5, with a weak D call TRBD1 (7 bases). CDR3 sequence reads: CSANAGTAGETQYF. CDR3 DNA: TGCAGTGCTAATGCCGGGACAGCGGGAGAGACCCAGTACTTC.